These 11 T cell receptor beta chains came from one sample sequenced in a study of shared clonotypes between healthy human individuals. Sequencing used immunoSEQ multiplex PCR; TCRdb keeps in-frame clones, though not all of them. The sample has millions of clones, 85% to 95% seen once; the top ten hold 0.1% to 0.15%. The sequenced sample was naive CD4+ T cells sorted from blood. Indicated subset: CD45RA+ positively selected. The receptors originated from a man younger than 30 in good health.

The chain is built from TRBV28 and TRBJ1-4, with a possible D match to TRBD1 (6 bases). The ends were cut back, 6 bases at V and 8 bases at J, with 19 bases in the middle. CDR1 and CDR2 from the germline V gene are MDHEN and SYDVKM. CDR3 length equals 15 residues. CDR3 residues: CASRPSPGGWEKLFF. The DNA for the CDR3 is TGTGCCAGCAGACCCTCTCCCGGGGGCTGGGAAAAACTGTTTTTT.

In regard to this clone: The same CDR3 arises from other DNA sequences in this sample as well. This chain uses TRBV5-1 with TRBJ2-6; no reliable D call. The CDR3 totals 14 residues. With 0 bases removed from V and 4 bases from J, the gap between germline ends came to 5 bases. Germline CDR1 SGHRS, CDR2 YFSETQ. The CDR3 region is CASSLGSGANVLTF. The CDR3 coding sequence is TGCGCCAGCAGCTTGGGCAGCGGGGCCAACGTCCTGACTTTC.

This clone was counted a single time. The chain joins TRBV2 to TRBJ1-2; weak D call: TRBD1 (5 bases). The germline V gene encodes CDR1 SNHLY and CDR2 FYNNEI. Trimming took off 1 base at V and 4 bases at J, with 10 bases between the two ends. The length of the CDR3 is 14 residues. CDR3 DNA sequence: TGTGCCAGCAGTGAAGGGGGACGGATCTATGGCTACACCTTC. Translated, it gives CASSEGGRIYGYTF.

The V call is TRBV2, the J call TRBJ1-4; 8 bases line up with TRBD1. There are 15 residues in the CDR3. Trimming at V came to 5 bases and at J to 7 bases, leaving 9 bases not matched to a gene. CDR1 and CDR2 from the germline V gene are SNHLY and FYNNEI. The CDR3 DNA reads TGTGCCAGCAGTTCCGGCGGACAGGGAACTGAAAAACTGTTTTTT. Residues: CASSSGGQGTEKLFF.

This clone was counted once. The chain is built from TRBV9 and TRBJ1-6, with 7 bases matching TRBD1. CDR1 and CDR2 (germline): SGDLS, YYNGEE. V lost 0 bases to trimming and J lost 7 bases; unmatched junction nucleotides: 7. The CDR3 length is 16 residues. The CDR3 DNA follows: TGTGCCAGCAGCGTAGCTTTAGGGGGCCAAAATTCACCCCTCCACTTT. Protein: CASSVALGGQNSPLHF.

J is TRBJ2-7 and V is TRBV5-6, with TRBD2 matching over 12 bases. The CDR3 covers 14 residues. Germline V gene sequence: CDR1 SGHDT, CDR2 YYEEEE. With 2 bases clipped from V and 8 bases from J, the junction kept 5 bases outside the gene matches. CDR3 coding DNA: TGTGCCAGCAGCTTATCGGGACTAGCGGGTAAGCAGTACTTC. Amino acid sequence: CASSLSGLAGKQYF.

For this clone: In the same sample, other DNA sequences code for this CDR3. This rearrangement joins TRBV18 to TRBJ1-3; 8 bases match TRBD1. Germline CDR1 reads KGHSH; CDR2 reads LQKENI. CDR3 length equals 15 residues. V lost 5 bases, J lost 0 bases, and 3 bases stayed unmatched. CDR3 in amino acids: CASSSGTGSGNTIYF. As DNA, the CDR3 is TGTGCCAGCTCATCGGGGACAGGCTCTGGAAACACCATATATTTT.

This chain links TRBV11-2 with TRBJ2-7; 9 bases are a match to TRBD1. Germline-derived CDR1 and CDR2 are SGHAT and FQNNGV. The CDR3 loop spans 15 amino acids. The V segment lost 5 bases and the J segment 2 bases; nucleotides outside the gene matches: 7. The CDR3, as DNA: TGTGCCAGCAGCCCGCAGGACAGGGGTGCCTACGAGCAGTACTTC. Protein: CASSPQDRGAYEQYF.

The chain uses TRBV6-6 and TRBJ2-4, with TRBD2 matching over 8 bases. There are 14 residues in the CDR3. CDR1 and CDR2 from the germline V gene are MNHNY and SVGAGI (reference sequence). The trim removed 8 bases at V and 4 bases at J, leaving 7 bases unmatched. In nucleotides, the CDR3 is TGTGCCAGCGGGATAACGGGGGGGAAAAACATTCAGTACTTC. This translates into CASGITGGKNIQYF.

The rearrangement links TRBV30 to TRBJ1-2; possible D gene TRBD1, 6 bases. The CDR3 sequence is 14 residues long. V was pared by 0 bases and J by 4 bases, with 12 bases between. The V gene's germline CDR1 is GTSNPN and CDR2 SVGIG (reference sequence). The DNA of the CDR3 is TGTGCCTGGAGTGTAGGGGGGGTATCCTATGGCTACACCTTC. Translation gives CAWSVGGVSYGYTF.

This chain uses TRBV5-1 with TRBJ2-1; 11 bases are shared with TRBD1. V lost 5 bases to trimming and J lost 3 bases; unmatched junction nucleotides: 7. CDR1 is SGHRS and CDR2 is YFSETQ in the germline V gene. The CDR3 spans 16 residues. The CDR3 DNA is TGCGCCAGCAGTCTCTCCGGGACAGGGGGCTACAATGAGCAGTTCTTC. Encoded protein: CASSLSGTGGYNEQFF.